The text below deals with one T cell receptor beta chain. Co-plating was performed using about 200,000 CFSE-labeled responder cells and about 200,000 irradiated, violet-dye-labeled stimulator cells. The sample comes from a study of graft-versus-host responses after intestinal transplantation. Study-wide background: Recipients received multivisceral, liver-intestinal, or isolated intestinal transplants. Findings and limits, study-wide: There was an association between peak levels of circulating GvH clones and early post-transplant HvG declines.

The V and J ends lost 0 bases and 5 bases, in that order; junction bases with no gene match: 3. Germline V gene data show CDR1 as MNHNY and CDR2 as SVGAGI (reference sequence). The length of the CDR3 is 15 residues. The repertoire was sequenced with immunoSEQ multiplex PCR; TCRdb's copy has only in-frame clones and lacks some. The data show 8,000 to 13,000 clones, roughly a third seen once. Sequences were derived from alloreactive CD8+ T cells from a mixed lymphocyte reaction culture, sampled before intestinal transplant. Subset noted: CFSE-low proliferating T cells sorted from roughly 6-day pre-transplant mixed lymphocyte reaction (GvH or HvG direction). The chain has TRBV6-6 and TRBJ2-2, with 7 bases lining up with TRBD2. The receptor was isolated from a human patient who received an intestinal transplant. In nucleotides, the CDR3 is TGTGCCAGCAGTTACTCGCAAGCGGGGACCGGGGAGCTGTTTTTT. Its translation is CASSYSQAGTGELFF.